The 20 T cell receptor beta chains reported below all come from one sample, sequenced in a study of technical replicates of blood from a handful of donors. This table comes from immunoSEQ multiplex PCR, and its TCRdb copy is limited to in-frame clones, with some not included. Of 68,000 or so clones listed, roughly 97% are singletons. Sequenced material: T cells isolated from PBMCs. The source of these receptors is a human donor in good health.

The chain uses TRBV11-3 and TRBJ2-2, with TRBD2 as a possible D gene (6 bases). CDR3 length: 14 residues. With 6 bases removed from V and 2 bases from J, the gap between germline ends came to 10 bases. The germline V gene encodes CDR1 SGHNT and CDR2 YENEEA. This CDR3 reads CASSSGVNTGELFF. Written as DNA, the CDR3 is TGTGCCAGCAGTAGCGGAGTTAACACCGGGGAGCTGTTTTTT.

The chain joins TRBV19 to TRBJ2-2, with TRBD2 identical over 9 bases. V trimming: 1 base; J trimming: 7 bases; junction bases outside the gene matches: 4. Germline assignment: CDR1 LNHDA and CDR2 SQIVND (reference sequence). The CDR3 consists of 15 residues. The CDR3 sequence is CASSIASGNLGELFF. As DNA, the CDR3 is TGTGCCAGTAGTATAGCTAGCGGGAATCTCGGGGAGCTGTTTTTT.

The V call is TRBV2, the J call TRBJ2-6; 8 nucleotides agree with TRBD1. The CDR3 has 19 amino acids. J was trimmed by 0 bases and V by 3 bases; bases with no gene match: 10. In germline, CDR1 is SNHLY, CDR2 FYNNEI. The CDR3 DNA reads TGTGCCAGCAGTGATGTGTCGGGACAGGCAATCTCTGGGGCCAACGTCCTGACTTTC. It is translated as CASSDVSGQAISGANVLTF.

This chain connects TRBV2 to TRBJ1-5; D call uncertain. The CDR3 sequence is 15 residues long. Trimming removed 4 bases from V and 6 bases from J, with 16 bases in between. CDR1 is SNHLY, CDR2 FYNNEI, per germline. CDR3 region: CASSVAPVRFQPQHF. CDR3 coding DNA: TGTGCCAGCAGTGTGGCTCCAGTTCGTTTTCAGCCCCAGCATTTT. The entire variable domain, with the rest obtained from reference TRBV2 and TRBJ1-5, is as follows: EPEVTQTPSHQVTQMGQEVILRCVPISNHLYFYWYRQILGQKVEFLVSFYNNEISEKSEIFDDQFSVERPDGSNFTLKIRSTKLEDSAMYFCASSVAPVRFQPQHFGDGTRLSIL.

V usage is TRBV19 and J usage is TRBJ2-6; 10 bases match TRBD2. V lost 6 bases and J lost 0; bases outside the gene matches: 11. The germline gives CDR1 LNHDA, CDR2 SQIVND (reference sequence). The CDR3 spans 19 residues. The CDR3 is CASSPEGLAAPSGANVLTF. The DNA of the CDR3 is TGTGCCAGTAGCCCCGAAGGACTAGCGGCCCCCTCTGGGGCCAACGTCCTGACTTTC.

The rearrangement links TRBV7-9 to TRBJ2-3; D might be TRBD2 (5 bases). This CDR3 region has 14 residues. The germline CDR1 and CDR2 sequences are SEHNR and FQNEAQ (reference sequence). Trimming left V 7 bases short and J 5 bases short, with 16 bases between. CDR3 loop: CASTQLGAGDTQYF. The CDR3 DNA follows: TGTGCCAGCACCCAACTAGGCGCCGGAGATACGCAGTATTTT.

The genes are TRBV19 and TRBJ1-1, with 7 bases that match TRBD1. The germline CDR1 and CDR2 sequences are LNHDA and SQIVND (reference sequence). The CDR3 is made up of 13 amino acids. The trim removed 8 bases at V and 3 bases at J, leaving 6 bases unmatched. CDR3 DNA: TGTGCCAGTCGGGACAGTCCCTACACTGAAGCTTTCTTT. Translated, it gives CASRDSPYTEAFF.

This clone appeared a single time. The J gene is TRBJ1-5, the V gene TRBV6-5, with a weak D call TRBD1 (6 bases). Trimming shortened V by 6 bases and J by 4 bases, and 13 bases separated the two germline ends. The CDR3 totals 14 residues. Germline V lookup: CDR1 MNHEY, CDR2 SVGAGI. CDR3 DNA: TGTGCCAGCAGGGGAGGGGGAAAGAATCAGCCCCAGCATTTT. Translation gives CASRGGGKNQPQHF.

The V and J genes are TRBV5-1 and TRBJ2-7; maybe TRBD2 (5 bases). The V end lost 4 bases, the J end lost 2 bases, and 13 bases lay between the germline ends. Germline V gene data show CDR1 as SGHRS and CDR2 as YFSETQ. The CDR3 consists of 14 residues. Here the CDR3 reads CASSLARRTYEQYF. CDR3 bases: TGCGCCAGCAGCCTTGCTCGGAGGACCTACGAGCAGTACTTC.

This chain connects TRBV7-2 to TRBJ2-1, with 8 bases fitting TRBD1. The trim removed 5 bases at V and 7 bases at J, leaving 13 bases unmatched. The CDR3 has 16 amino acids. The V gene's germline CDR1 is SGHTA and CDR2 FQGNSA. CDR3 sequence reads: CASSQFLSGTGNEQFF. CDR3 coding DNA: TGTGCCAGCAGCCAGTTTCTTTCCGGGACAGGAAATGAGCAGTTCTTC.

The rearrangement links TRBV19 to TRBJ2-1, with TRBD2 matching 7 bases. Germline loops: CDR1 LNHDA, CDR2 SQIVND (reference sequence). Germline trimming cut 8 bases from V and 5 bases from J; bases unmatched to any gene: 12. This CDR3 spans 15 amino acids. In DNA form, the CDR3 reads TGTGCCAGTCGACGAGCGGGATTTTCGGACAATGAGCAGTTCTTC. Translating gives CASRRAGFSDNEQFF. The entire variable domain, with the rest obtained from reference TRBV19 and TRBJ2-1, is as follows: DGGITQSPKYLFRKEGQNVTLSCEQNLNHDAMYWYRQDPGQGLRLIYYSQIVNDFQKGDIAEGYSVSREKKESFPLTVTSAQKNPTAFYLCASRRAGFSDNEQFFGPGTRLTVL.

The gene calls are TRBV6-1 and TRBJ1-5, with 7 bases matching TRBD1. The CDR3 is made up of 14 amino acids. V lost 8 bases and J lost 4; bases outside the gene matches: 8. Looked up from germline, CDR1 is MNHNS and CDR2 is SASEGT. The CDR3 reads CASSPEGQNQPQHF. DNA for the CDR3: TGTGCCAGCTCCCCCGAGGGACAGAATCAGCCCCAGCATTTT.

The CDR3 DNA reads TGTGCCAGCAGCCCACTAGGGGACAGGGGACTCTATGGCTACACCTTC. Amino acids: CASSPLGDRGLYGYTF. This chain uses TRBV14 with TRBJ1-2; 10 nucleotides align to TRBD1. The ends lost 4 bases at V and 4 bases at J; junction bases unmatched: 9. This CDR3 has 16 residues. Germline CDR1 is SGHDN and CDR2 is FVKESK.

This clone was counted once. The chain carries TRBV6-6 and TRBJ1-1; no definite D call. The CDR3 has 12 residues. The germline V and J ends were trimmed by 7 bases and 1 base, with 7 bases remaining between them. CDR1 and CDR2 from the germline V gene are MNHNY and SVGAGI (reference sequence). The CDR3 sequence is CASNHRNTEAFF. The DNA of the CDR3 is TGTGCCAGCAACCACAGGAACACTGAAGCTTTCTTT.

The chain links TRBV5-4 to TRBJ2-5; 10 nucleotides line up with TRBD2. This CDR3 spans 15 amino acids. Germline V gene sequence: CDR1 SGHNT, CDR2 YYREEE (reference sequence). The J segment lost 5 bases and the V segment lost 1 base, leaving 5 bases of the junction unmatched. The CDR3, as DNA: TGTGCCAGCAGCTTGAACCTAGCGGGAGCGGAGACCCAGTACTTC. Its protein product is CASSLNLAGAETQYF.

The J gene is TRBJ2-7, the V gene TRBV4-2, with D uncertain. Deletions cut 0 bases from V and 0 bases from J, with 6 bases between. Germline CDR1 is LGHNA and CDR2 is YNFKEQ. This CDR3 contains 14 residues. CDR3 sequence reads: CASSQELLSYEQYF. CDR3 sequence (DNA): TGTGCCAGCAGCCAAGAACTACTCTCCTACGAGCAGTACTTC.

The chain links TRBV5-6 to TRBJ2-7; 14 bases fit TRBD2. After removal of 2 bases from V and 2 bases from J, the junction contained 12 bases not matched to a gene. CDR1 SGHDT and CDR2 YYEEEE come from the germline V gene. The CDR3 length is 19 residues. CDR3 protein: CASSLLRGRLAGGPYEQYF. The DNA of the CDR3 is TGTGCCAGCAGCTTACTGAGGGGGAGACTAGCGGGAGGGCCCTACGAGCAGTACTTC.

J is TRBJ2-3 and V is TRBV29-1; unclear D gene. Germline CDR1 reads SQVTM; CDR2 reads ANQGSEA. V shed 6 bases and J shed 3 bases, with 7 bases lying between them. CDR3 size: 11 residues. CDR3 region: CSVRGTDTQYF. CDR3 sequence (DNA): TGCAGCGTGCGAGGTACAGATACGCAGTATTTT.

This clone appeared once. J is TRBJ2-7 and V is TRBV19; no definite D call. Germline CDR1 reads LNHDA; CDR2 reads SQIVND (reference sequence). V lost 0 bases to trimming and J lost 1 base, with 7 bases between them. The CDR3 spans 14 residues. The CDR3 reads CASSIESFSYEQYF. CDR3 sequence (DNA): TGTGCCAGTAGTATAGAGAGCTTTTCCTACGAGCAGTACTTC.

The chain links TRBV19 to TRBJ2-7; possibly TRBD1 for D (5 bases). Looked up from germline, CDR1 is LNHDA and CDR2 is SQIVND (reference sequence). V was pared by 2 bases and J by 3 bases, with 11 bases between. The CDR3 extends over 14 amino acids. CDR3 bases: TGTGCCAGTAGTATACAGGGCATCGGCTACGAGCAGTACTTC. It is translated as CASSIQGIGYEQYF.